This TCR beta chain was sequenced for a study of T-cell memory formation after mild COVID-19. Unmatched junction bases numbered 8, after V lost 6 bases and J lost 0 bases. Per the germline V gene, CDR1 is MGHRA and CDR2 is YSYEKL. This CDR3 is 17 amino acids long. This clonotype was seen more than once but under ten times. MiXCR, applied by TCRdb to the 5' RACE reads, yields one record per CDR3 protein. The table shows 250,000 to 300,000 distinct CDR3 sequences, with approximately 15% occurring only once. This chain links TRBV4-1 with TRBJ2-1; 10 positions agree with TRBD2. The receptor's source is a man younger than 35 who had mild COVID-19 (a few samples of this study predate the infection). Cell type and time point are not known. The sequenced material came from PBMCs or a T cell subset sorted from them (not recorded which). CDR3 coding DNA: TGCGCCAGCAGGATAGCGGGGGGTCTTAGCTCCTACAATGAGCAGTTCTTC. This translates into CASRIAGGLSSYNEQFF.